The sequence of this T cell receptor beta chain was determined in a study of T cells in women clearing cervical HPV infection. Study as a whole: HLA type could not be excluded as a confounder. Points from the study as a whole: Repertoire richness, not evenness, was significantly elevated in CIN3+ cases versus controls. Each sample's T-cell count was unknown, possibly confounding richness.

Here immunoSEQ multiplex PCR was the method, and the copy in TCRdb shows in-frame clones only, minus some. The sample yields under 30,000 clones, of which the top ten take up 7.5% to 9.5%. The germline CDR1 and CDR2 sequences are DFQATT and SNEGSKA (reference sequence). CDR3 length: 15 residues. Trimming removed 2 bases at V and 4 bases at J, with 16 bases between. About this clone: Its specificity is unknown. The CDR3 end lies 3 residues beyond the end of the read and is filled in from the germline J gene.

All donors had a single incident cervical HPV16 infection, not prevalent. Sequencing was done on a sample of blood buffy coat. This chain joins TRBV20-1 and TRBJ2-3; maybe TRBD2 (6 bases). The receptor was derived from a woman between 18 and 69 years old with a cervical HPV16 infection that either progressed to CIN3+ or cleared (not recorded which). The CDR3 region is CSARFLARISDTQYF. The DNA read from the CDR3 is TGCAGTGCTAGATTTCTAGCGAGGATCTCAGATACG.